The 25 T cell receptor beta chains listed next were all sequenced from one sample in a study of vaccination effects on CD4 cells after COVID-19. For these receptors, no antigen is known. TCRdb's copy holds only in-frame clones and misses some; the assay was immunoSEQ multiplex PCR. The sample records 70,000 to 95,000 clones, under 85% being singletons. Sequencing in the ViraFEST assay came after antigen-specific CD4+ T cells had been expanded with viral peptide pools, which were used to stimulate PBMC. When 10 to 11 days of culture had elapsed, CD4+ T cells were isolated. Of the BNT162b2 and mRNA-1273 vaccines, participants received two doses of one or the other. The starting material was CD4+ T cells from PBMCs cultured with HCoV-OC43 spike peptides, obtained after COVID-19 vaccination. Subset: HCoV-OC43 spike overlapping peptide pool stimulation. These receptors were collected from a human donor who received a COVID-19 vaccine.

The V and J genes are TRBV24-1 and TRBJ2-1, with TRBD2 matching over 7 bases. The V segment lost 1 base and the J segment 6 bases; nucleotides outside the gene matches: 2. The CDR3 totals 14 residues. The germline CDR1 and CDR2 sequences are KGHDR and SFDVKD. The CDR3 DNA reads TGTGCCACCAGTGATTTTGGCGGGGGCAATGAGCAGTTCTTC. Translation gives CATSDFGGGNEQFF.

This clone was seen a handful of times. The J gene is TRBJ2-4, the V gene TRBV5-8; D gene uncertain. The CDR3 covers 15 residues. Deletions cut 3 bases from V and 1 base from J, with 11 bases between. Germline CDR1 reads SGHTS; CDR2 reads YDEGEE. CDR3: CASSWGPAAKNIQYF. The CDR3 nucleotides are TGTGCCAGCAGCTGGGGTCCAGCGGCCAAAAACATTCAGTACTTC.

This sequence joins TRBV14 and TRBJ1-1; D might be TRBD1 (5 bases). Per the germline V gene, CDR1 is SGHDN and CDR2 is FVKESK. V lost 1 base and J lost 0, with 12 bases in between. CDR3 length: 16 amino acids. The CDR3: CASSQVGRGMNTEAFF. CDR3 coding DNA: TGTGCCAGCAGCCAAGTTGGCCGGGGGATGAACACTGAAGCTTTCTTT.

V usage is TRBV29-1 and J usage is TRBJ1-5; D gene uncertain. The CDR3 sequence is 14 residues long. With 5 bases removed from V and 2 bases from J, the gap between germline ends came to 13 bases. Germline assignment: CDR1 SQVTM and CDR2 ANQGSEA. The CDR3 region is CSVRSGGRNQPQHF. The CDR3 DNA reads as TGCAGCGTTAGGTCGGGCGGCCGCAATCAGCCCCAGCATTTT.

The gene calls are TRBV5-3 and TRBJ1-3; no firm D call. TRBV5-3 is filed as an ORF, its function uncertain. The CDR3 extends over 19 amino acids. The germline V and J ends were trimmed by 6 bases and 2 bases, with 27 bases remaining between them. The CDR3 nucleotides are TGTGCCAGAAACCTTGGCTTCCCTCAGGCAAAGACTACTGGAAACACCATATATTTT. Its protein product is CARNLGFPQAKTTGNTIYF.

The chain has TRBV6-2 or TRBV6-3 and TRBJ2-3; 8 bases line up with TRBD1. The CDR3 sequence is 15 residues long. Germline-derived CDR1 and CDR2 are MNHEY and SVGEGT. V shed 4 bases, J shed 3 bases, and the junction held 6 bases outside the gene matches. CDR3 sequence: CASSFQGAGTDTQYF. The CDR3 bases are TGTGCCAGCAGTTTCCAGGGGGCCGGAACAGATACGCAGTATTTT.

The CDR3 sequence is CASSPWGGPTEAFF. CDR3 bases: TGTGCCAGCAGCCCGTGGGGAGGGCCCACTGAAGCTTTCTTT. The chain employs TRBV9 and TRBJ1-1, with unresolved D. Germline CDR1 is SGDLS and CDR2 is YYNGEE. The CDR3 has 14 amino acids. Trimming pared 4 bases from V and 4 bases from J, leaving 14 bases between. Full variable domain (rest looked up from reference TRBV9 and TRBJ1-1): DSGVTQTPKHLITATGQRVTLRCSPRSGDLSVYWYQQSLDQGLQFLIQYYNGEERAKGNILERFSAQQFPDLHSELNLSSLELGDSALYFCASSPWGGPTEAFFGQGTRLTVV.

This clone has a handful of counts. This sequence joins TRBV19 and TRBJ2-4; perhaps D is TRBD1 or TRBD2 (6 bases each). CDR1 LNHDA and CDR2 SQIVND come from the germline V gene (reference sequence). The CDR3 is 15 amino acids. V lost 5 bases and J 8 bases, leaving 19 bases between the germline ends. CDR3 sequence reads: CASSGLEGGGYIQYF. The CDR3 DNA sequence: TGTGCCAGTAGTGGGTTGGAGGGGGGAGGTTACATTCAGTACTTC.

This clone appeared a few times. The rearrangement joins TRBV3-1 (or the pseudogene TRBV3-2) to TRBJ1-3; 8 nucleotides align to TRBD1. CDR1 is LGHDT, CDR2 YNNKEL, per germline (reference sequence). Germline trimming cut 2 bases from V and 3 bases from J; bases unmatched to any gene: 3. This CDR3 is built from 15 residues. CDR3: CASSQRTGNGNTIYF. CDR3 coding DNA: TGTGCCAGCAGCCAACGGACAGGGAATGGAAACACCATATATTTT.

The V gene is TRBV18, the J gene TRBJ2-5; tentatively, D is TRBD1 (5 bases). Trimming took 8 bases from V and 5 from J, leaving 18 bases between them. The CDR3 covers 14 residues. Germline V lookup: CDR1 KGHSH, CDR2 LQKENI. CDR3 sequence: CASTERQTWETQYF. The CDR3 DNA sequence: TGTGCCAGCACCGAACGACAGACTTGGGAGACCCAGTACTTC.

V is TRBV10-3 and J is TRBJ1-1; 11 bases fit TRBD1. V was pared by 1 base and J by 6 bases, with 4 bases of the junction left unmatched. The CDR3 has 15 amino acids. CDR1 ENHRY and CDR2 SYGVKD come from the germline V gene. CDR3 residues: CAISEWDRGRAEAFF. The CDR3 DNA is TGTGCCATCAGTGAGTGGGACAGGGGGAGGGCTGAAGCTTTCTTT.

The rearrangement links TRBV27 to TRBJ2-7, with 7 bases matching TRBD1. After removal of 6 bases from V and 6 bases from J, the junction contained 5 bases not matched to a gene. This CDR3 is 12 amino acids long. CDR1 is MNHEY, CDR2 SMNVEV, per germline (reference sequence). CDR3 coding DNA: TGTGCCAGCAGCCTGACAGGGTGCGAGCAGTACGTC. It specifies CASSLTGCEQYV.

This clone was picked up a small number of times. The chain employs TRBV6-6 and TRBJ1-3; D gene ambiguous. From germline, CDR1 is MNHNY and CDR2 SVGAGI (reference sequence). The CDR3 is 12 amino acids. V lost 5 bases and J 4 bases, leaving 6 bases between the germline ends. CDR3 sequence (DNA): TGTGCCAGCAGTCGTGAAGGAAACACCATATATTTT. Its protein is CASSREGNTIYF.

The rearrangement uses TRBV28 and TRBJ2-3, with D possibly matching TRBD2 (6 bases). The ends were cut back, 5 bases at V and 1 base at J, with 16 bases in the middle. Germline V gene sequence: CDR1 MDHEN, CDR2 SYDVKM. The CDR3 is 16 residues long. The DNA for the CDR3 is TGTGCCAGCAGTCCCCGCCGGGGGACGGGCACAGATACGCAGTATTTT. Its protein product is CASSPRRGTGTDTQYF.

This clone was found a few times. This chain uses TRBV7-3 with TRBJ1-6; D uncertain. CDR3 length: 14 amino acids. Trimming removed 5 bases from V and 2 bases from J, with 7 bases in between. Germline CDR1 is SGHTA and CDR2 is FQGTGA. Here the CDR3 DNA reads TGTGCCAGCAGCCCAAGCCCCTATAATTCACCCCTCCACTTT. The encoded protein is CASSPSPYNSPLHF.

This chain links TRBV19 with TRBJ1-2; 7 nucleotides line up with TRBD1. Trimming at V came to 5 bases and at J to 2 bases, leaving 2 bases not matched to a gene. Germline values: CDR1 LNHDA, CDR2 SQIVND (reference sequence). The CDR3 totals 13 residues. The chain's CDR3 is CASSLTGNYGYTF. CDR3 sequence (DNA): TGTGCCAGTAGTTTGACAGGGAACTATGGCTACACCTTC.

The J gene is TRBJ2-1, the V gene TRBV6-2 or TRBV6-3; no reliable D call. Germline assignment: CDR1 MNHEY and CDR2 SVGEGT. The CDR3 sequence is 15 residues long. With 4 bases removed from V and 6 bases from J, the gap between germline ends came to 16 bases. The CDR3 DNA reads TGTGCCAGCAGTTCCAATGTCCGGACGGGCAATGAGCAGTTCTTC. It translates to CASSSNVRTGNEQFF.

V usage is TRBV6-2 or TRBV6-3 and J usage is TRBJ2-7; D remains ambiguous. The CDR3 sequence is 14 residues long. The germline CDR1 and CDR2 sequences are MNHEY and SVGEGT. With 0 bases removed from V and 2 bases from J, the gap between germline ends came to 8 bases. CDR3 protein: CASSYSPETYEQYV. CDR3 nucleotides: TGTGCCAGCAGTTACTCGCCCGAAACCTACGAGCAGTACGTC.

V and J are TRBV5-1 and TRBJ1-1; 10 positions match TRBD1. Germline loops: CDR1 SGHRS, CDR2 YFSETQ. V lost 4 bases, J lost 5 bases, and 11 bases stayed unmatched. The CDR3 runs to 16 residues. The CDR3 spells CASSPAGTGVFTEAFF. CDR3 nucleotides: TGCGCCAGCAGCCCGGCCGGGACAGGGGTTTTTACTGAAGCTTTCTTT.

CDR3 sequence: CASSRQGGTGELFF. Here the CDR3 DNA reads TGTGCCAGCAGCCGGCAGGGAGGTACCGGGGAGCTGTTTTTT. The J gene is TRBJ2-2, the V gene TRBV7-2; D may be TRBD2 (6 bases). Trimming pared 5 bases from V and 5 bases from J, leaving 12 bases between. Germline V CDR1 and CDR2: SGHTA, FQGNSA. This CDR3 has 14 amino acids.

The chain couples TRBV7-7 to TRBJ1-3; D not certain. The V and J ends lost 11 bases and 0 bases respectively, with 11 bases between them. Germline-derived CDR1 and CDR2 are SSHAT and FNYEAQ (reference sequence). The CDR3 loop spans 13 amino acids. CDR3 amino acids: CAGEGSSGNTIYF. For the CDR3, the DNA is TGTGCCGGAGAGGGAAGCTCTGGAAACACCATATATTTT.

This chain joins TRBV9 and TRBJ1-3; tentative D call: TRBD1 (5 bases). This CDR3 region has 13 residues. Looked up from germline, CDR1 is SGDLS and CDR2 is YYNGEE. V was shortened by 2 bases and J by 2 bases, with 5 bases between the two germline ends. The CDR3 coding sequence is TGTGCCAGCAGCGTGACAGCTGGAAACACCATATATTTT. It specifies CASSVTAGNTIYF.

The chain has TRBV6-1 and TRBJ1-4; no reliable D call. CDR1 and CDR2 (germline): MNHNS, SASEGT. This CDR3 has 12 amino acids. V gave up 1 base and J gave up 7 bases, with 4 bases separating them. The CDR3 region is CASSEEGEKLFF. The CDR3 DNA is TGTGCCAGCAGTGAAGAGGGTGAAAAACTGTTTTTT.

The chain's CDR3 is CASAWDIYEQYV. CDR3 coding DNA: TGTGCTAGTGCATGGGACATCTACGAGCAGTACGTC. This rearrangement joins TRBV12-5 to TRBJ2-7, with a weak D call TRBD1 (6 bases). CDR1 is LGHNT, CDR2 FRNRAP, per germline. CDR3 size: 12 residues. Trimming pared 7 bases from V and 3 bases from J, leaving 10 bases between.

The gene calls are TRBV1 and TRBJ2-5; TRBD2, as called in the table, went unchecked against the DNA. TRBV1 is recorded as a pseudogene. The CDR3 covers 15 residues. CDR3 sequence: CTSSQDSGPEEAQYF. DNA for the CDR3: TGCACCAGCAGCCAAGATTCTGGACCCGAGGAGGCCCAGTACTTC.